This TCR beta chain was found in a study of cytomegalovirus exposure and HLA in healthy donors. Study overall: Assignment to the Caucasian-associated ancestry cluster applied to less than 85% of the approximately 360 genotyped donors.

Points from the study as a whole: High specificity and sensitivity for cytomegalovirus status were reported for the classifier. In a later analysis, TCR association rates varied by HLA locus: DRB1 most, HLA-C fewest. TCR beta chains numbering more than 150 were designated cytomegalovirus-associated.

This clone was detected a few times. Its target is unknown. The CDR3 spans 16 residues. J gave up 1 base and V 1 base, and 4 bases lay outside the gene matches. Germline V gene sequence: CDR1 SGHVS, CDR2 FQNEAQ. It was with 60 Vbeta and 13 Jbeta primers that the PCR ran. The table came from immunoSEQ multiplex PCR; TCRdb's copy has only in-frame clones and leaves some out. The sample lists fewer than 130,000 clones; approximately 80% were seen once. This sequence joins TRBV7-8 and TRBJ1-3; 7 bases fit TRBD1. This receptor was obtained from a woman aged 55-70 years in good health and CMV-seropositive. Sequenced: PBMCs. In nucleotides, the CDR3 is TGTGCCAGCAGCTTAGGGACAGGTCGGTCTGGAAACACCATATATTTT. It encodes CASSLGTGRSGNTIYF.